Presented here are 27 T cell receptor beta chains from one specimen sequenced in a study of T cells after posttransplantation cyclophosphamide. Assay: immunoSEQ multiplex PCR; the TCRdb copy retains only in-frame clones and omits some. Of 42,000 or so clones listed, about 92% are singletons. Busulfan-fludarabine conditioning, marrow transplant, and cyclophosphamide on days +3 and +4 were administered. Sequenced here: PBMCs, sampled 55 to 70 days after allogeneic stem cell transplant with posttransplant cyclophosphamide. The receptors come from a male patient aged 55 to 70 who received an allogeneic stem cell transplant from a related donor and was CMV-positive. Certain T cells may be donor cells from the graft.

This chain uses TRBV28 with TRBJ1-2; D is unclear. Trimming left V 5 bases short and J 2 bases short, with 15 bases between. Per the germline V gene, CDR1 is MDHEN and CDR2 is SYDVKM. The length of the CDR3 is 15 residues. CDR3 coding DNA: TGTGCCAGCAGTCTCCCGGAGGCGGACAACTATGGCTACACCTTC. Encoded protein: CASSLPEADNYGYTF.

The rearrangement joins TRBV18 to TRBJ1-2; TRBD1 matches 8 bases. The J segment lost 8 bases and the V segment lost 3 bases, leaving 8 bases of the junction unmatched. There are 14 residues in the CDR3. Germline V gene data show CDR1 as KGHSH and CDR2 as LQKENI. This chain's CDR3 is CASSPTTGGDGYTF. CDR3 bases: TGTGCCAGCTCACCTACAACAGGGGGGGACGGCTACACCTTC. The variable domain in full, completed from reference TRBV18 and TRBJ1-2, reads NAGVMQNPRHLVRRRGQEARLRCSPMKGHSHVYWYRQLPEEGLKFMVYLQKENIIDESGMPKERFSAEFPKEGPSILRIQQVVRGDSAAYFCASSPTTGGDGYTFGSGTRLTVV.

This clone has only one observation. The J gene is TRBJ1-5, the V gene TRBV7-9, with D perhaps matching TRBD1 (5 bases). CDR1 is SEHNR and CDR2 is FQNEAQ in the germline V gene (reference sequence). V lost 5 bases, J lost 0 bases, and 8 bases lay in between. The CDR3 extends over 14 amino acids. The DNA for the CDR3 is TGTGCCAGCAGCGATGACAGTAGCAATCAGCCCCAGCATTTT. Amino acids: CASSDDSSNQPQHF.

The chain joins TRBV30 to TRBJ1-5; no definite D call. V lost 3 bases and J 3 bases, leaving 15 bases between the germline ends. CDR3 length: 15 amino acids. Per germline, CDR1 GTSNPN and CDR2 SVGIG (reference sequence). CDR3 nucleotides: TGTGCCTGGAGAACGGCCGGGGTGGCCAATCAGCCCCAGCATTTT. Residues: CAWRTAGVANQPQHF.

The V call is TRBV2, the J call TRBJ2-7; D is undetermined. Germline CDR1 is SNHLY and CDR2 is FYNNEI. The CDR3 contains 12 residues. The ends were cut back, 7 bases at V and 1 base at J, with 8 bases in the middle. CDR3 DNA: TGTGCCAGCACGGGTGAATCCTACGAGCAGTACTTC. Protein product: CASTGESYEQYF.

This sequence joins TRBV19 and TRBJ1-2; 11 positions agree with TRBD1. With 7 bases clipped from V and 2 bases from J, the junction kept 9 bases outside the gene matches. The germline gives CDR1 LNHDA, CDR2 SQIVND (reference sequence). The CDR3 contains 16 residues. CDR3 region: CASTPKRDRGNYGYTF. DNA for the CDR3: TGTGCCAGTACCCCCAAAAGGGACAGGGGGAACTATGGCTACACCTTC.

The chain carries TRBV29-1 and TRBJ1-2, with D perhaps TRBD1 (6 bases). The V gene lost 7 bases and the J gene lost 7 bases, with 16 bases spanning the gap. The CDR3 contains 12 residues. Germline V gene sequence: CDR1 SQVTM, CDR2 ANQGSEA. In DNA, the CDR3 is TGCAGCGACCTCAGGGGTAATCGTGGCTACACCTTC. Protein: CSDLRGNRGYTF.

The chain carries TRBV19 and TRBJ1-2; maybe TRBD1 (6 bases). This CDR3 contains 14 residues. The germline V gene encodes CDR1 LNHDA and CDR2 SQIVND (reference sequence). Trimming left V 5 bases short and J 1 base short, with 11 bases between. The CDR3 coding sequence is TGTGCCAGTAGTCTACAGGGTCATAACTATGGCTACACCTTC. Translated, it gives CASSLQGHNYGYTF.

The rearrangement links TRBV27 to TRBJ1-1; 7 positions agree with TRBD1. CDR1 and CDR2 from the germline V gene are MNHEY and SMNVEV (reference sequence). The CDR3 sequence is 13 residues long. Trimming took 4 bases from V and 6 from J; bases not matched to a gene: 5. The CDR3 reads CASSYRGGPEAFF. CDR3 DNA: TGTGCCAGCAGTTACAGGGGAGGCCCTGAAGCTTTCTTT.

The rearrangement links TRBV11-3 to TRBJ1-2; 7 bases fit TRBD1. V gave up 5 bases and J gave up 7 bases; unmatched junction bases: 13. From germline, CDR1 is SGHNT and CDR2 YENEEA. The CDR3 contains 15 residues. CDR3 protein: CASSTAPDRVCGYTF. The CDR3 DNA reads TGTGCCAGCAGCACGGCCCCTGACAGGGTTTGTGGCTACACCTTC.

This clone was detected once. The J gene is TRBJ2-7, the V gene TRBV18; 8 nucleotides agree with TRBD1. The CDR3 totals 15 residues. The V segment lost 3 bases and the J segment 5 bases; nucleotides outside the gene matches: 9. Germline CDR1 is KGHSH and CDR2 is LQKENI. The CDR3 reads CASSPTRGQVNEQYV. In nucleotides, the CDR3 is TGTGCCAGCTCACCCACCCGGGGACAGGTCAACGAGCAGTACGTC.

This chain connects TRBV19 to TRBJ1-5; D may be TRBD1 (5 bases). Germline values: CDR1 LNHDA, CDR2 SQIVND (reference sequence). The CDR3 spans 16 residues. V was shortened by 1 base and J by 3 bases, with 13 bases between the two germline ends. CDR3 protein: CASSIGVQGYNQPQHF. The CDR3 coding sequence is TGTGCCAGTAGTATAGGGGTCCAGGGATACAATCAGCCCCAGCATTTT.

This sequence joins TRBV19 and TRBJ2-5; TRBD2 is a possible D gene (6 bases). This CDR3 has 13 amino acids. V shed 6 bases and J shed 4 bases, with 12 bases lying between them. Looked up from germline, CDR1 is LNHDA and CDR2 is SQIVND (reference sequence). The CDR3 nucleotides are TGTGCCAGTAGCGGGGGAGGTCTAGAGACCCAGTACTTC. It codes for CASSGGGLETQYF.

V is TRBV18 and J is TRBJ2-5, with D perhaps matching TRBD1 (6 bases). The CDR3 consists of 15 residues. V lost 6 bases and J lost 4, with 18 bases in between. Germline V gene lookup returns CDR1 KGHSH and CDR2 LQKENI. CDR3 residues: CASSPPTGSRETQYF. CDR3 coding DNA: TGTGCCAGCTCCCCCCCTACAGGGAGTAGAGAGACCCAGTACTTC.

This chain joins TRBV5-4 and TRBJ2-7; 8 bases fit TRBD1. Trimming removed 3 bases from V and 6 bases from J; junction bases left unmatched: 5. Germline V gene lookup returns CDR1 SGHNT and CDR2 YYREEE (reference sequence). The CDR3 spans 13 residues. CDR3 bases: TGTGCCAGCAGCTCGGACAGGGCGGGCGAGCAGTACGTC. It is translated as CASSSDRAGEQYV.

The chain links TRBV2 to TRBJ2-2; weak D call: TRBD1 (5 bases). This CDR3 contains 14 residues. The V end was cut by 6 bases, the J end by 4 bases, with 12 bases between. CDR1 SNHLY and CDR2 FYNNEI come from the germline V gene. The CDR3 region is CASRRQFATGELFF. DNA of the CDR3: TGTGCCAGCAGAAGACAGTTCGCCACCGGGGAGCTGTTTTTT.

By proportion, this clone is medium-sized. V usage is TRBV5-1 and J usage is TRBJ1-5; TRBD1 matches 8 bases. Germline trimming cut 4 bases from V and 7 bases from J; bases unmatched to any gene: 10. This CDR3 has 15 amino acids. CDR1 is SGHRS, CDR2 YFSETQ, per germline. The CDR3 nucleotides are TGCGCCAGCAGCGCCACGACAGGGGCGGAGCAGCCCCAGCATTTT. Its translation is CASSATTGAEQPQHF. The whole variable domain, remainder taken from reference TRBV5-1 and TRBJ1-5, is KAGVTQTPRYLIKTRGQQVTLSCSPISGHRSVSWYQQTPGQGLQFLFEYFSETQRNKGNFPGRFSGRQFSNSRSEMNVSTLELGDSALYLCASSATTGAEQPQHFGDGTRLSIL.

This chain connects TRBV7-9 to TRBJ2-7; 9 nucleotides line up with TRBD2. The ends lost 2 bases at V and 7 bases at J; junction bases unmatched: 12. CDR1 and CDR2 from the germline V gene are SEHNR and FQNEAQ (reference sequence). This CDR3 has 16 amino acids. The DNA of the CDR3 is TGTGCCAGCAGCTTAACCGGCGGGGGGGCCCGTCGGGAGCAGTACGTC. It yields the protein CASSLTGGGARREQYV.

The CDR3 sequence: CASMAVNSNQPQHF. The CDR3 DNA follows: TGTGCCAGCATGGCGGTTAATAGCAATCAGCCCCAGCATTTT. The rearrangement joins TRBV27 to TRBJ1-5; D not resolved. Deletions cut 7 bases from V and 0 bases from J, with 10 bases between. Germline V lookup: CDR1 MNHEY, CDR2 SMNVEV (reference sequence). The CDR3 length is 14 residues.

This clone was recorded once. As DNA, the CDR3 is TGCGCCAGCAGCCCAGTGACAGGAAAGGGAACTGAAGCTTTCTTT. Amino acid sequence: CASSPVTGKGTEAFF. The J gene is TRBJ1-1, the V gene TRBV4-1; TRBD1 might be the D (6 bases). Trimming removed 4 bases at V and 5 bases at J, with 17 bases between. The CDR3 length is 15 residues. Germline V gene sequence: CDR1 MGHRA, CDR2 YSYEKL.

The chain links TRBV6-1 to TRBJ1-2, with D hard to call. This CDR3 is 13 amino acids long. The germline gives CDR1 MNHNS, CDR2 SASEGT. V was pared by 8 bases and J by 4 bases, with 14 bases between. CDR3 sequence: CASREGLSYGYTF. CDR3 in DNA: TGTGCCAGCCGGGAGGGTCTCAGCTATGGCTACACCTTC.

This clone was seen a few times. CDR3 nucleotide sequence: TGTGCCAGTCTACGCAGGGGCAGCTCCTTACAAGAGACCCAGTACTTC. Encoded protein: CASLRRGSSLQETQYF. The chain is built from TRBV5-6 and TRBJ2-5; a weak D match, TRBD1 (6 bases). This CDR3 has 16 amino acids. The germline CDR1 and CDR2 sequences are SGHDT and YYEEEE. V lost 8 bases and J 2 bases, leaving 22 bases between the germline ends.

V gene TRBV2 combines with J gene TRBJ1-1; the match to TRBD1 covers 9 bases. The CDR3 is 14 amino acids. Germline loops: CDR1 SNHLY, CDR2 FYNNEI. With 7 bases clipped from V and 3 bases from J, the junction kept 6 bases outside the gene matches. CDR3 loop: CASTRRTGDTEAFF. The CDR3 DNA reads TGTGCCAGCACGAGGAGGACAGGGGACACTGAAGCTTTCTTT.

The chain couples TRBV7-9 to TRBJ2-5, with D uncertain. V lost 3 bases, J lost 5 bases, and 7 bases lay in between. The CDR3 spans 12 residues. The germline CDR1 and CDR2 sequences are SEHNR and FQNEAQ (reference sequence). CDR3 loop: CASSLQRETQYF. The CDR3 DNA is TGTGCCAGCAGCTTGCAGCGCGAGACCCAGTACTTC.

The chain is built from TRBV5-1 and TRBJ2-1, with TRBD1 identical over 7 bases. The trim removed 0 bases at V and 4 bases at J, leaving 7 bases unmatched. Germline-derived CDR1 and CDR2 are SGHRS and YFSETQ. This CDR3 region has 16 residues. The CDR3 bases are TGCGCCAGCAGCTTGGTGCCGGGGACAGCATACAATGAGCAGTTCTTC. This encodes CASSLVPGTAYNEQFF. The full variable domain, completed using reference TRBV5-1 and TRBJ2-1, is KAGVTQTPRYLIKTRGQQVTLSCSPISGHRSVSWYQQTPGQGLQFLFEYFSETQRNKGNFPGRFSGRQFSNSRSEMNVSTLELGDSALYLCASSLVPGTAYNEQFFGPGTRLTVL.

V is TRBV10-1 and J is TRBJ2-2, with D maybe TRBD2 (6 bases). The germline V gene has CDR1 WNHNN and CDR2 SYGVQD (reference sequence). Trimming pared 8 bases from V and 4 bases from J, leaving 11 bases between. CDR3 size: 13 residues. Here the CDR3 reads CASAGPLTGELFF. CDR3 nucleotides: TGCGCCAGCGCGGGACCACTCACCGGGGAGCTGTTTTTT.

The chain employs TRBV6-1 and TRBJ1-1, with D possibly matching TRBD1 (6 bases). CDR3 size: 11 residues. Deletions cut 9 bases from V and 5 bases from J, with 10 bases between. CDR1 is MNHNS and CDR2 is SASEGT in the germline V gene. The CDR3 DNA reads TGTGCCAGTGGGAGGGGGACTGAAGCTTTCTTT. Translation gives CASGRGTEAFF.